Listed here are 10 T cell receptor beta chains from one sample, sequenced in a study of Graves' ophthalmopathy and Graves' hyperthyroidism. CDR3 regions of TCR beta were amplified from RNA transcripts. RT-PCR with HTBI primers came first, then second-round multiplex PCR. TCRdb re-derived calls from the multiplex PCR reads in MiXCR, one entry per CDR3 protein. There are just over 600,000 distinct CDR3 sequences in the sample; 20% to 25% occur only once, and around 6.9% lies in the top ten. Sequencing input: peripheral blood. These receptor sequences come from a woman between 18 and 29 years old with stable Graves' hyperthyroidism. Some clones in this sample may be carry-over from other donors' samples.

As for this clonotype: One end of the junction is discordant with germline, which a read error may explain. V gene TRBV28 combines with J gene TRBJ2-7; perhaps TRBD2 as D (5 bases). This CDR3 spans 14 amino acids. Germline assignment: CDR1 MDHEN and CDR2 SYDVKM. The CDR3 region is CASSSPIGIYDQYF. The CDR3 bases are TGTGCCAGCAGTTCCCCTATCGGGATCTACGATCAGTACTTC. Variable domain in full (rest from reference TRBV28 and TRBJ2-7): DVKVTQSSRYLVKRTGEKVFLECVQDMDHENMFWYRQDPGLGLRLIYFSYDVKMKEKGDIPEGYSVSREKKERFSLILESASTNQTSMYLCASSSPIGIYDQYFGPGTRLTVT.

The chain combines TRBV28 with TRBJ1-1; tentative D call: TRBD1 (5 bases). CDR1 is MDHEN and CDR2 is SYDVKM in the germline V gene. The CDR3 loop spans 13 amino acids. Trimming took off 10 bases at V and 0 bases at J, with 12 bases between the two ends. Written as DNA, the CDR3 is TGTGCCATCTCGAGGGGATTGAACACTGAAGCTTTCTTT. Encoded protein: CAISRGLNTEAFF.

This clonotype has a count of ten or more. The chain combines TRBV7-8 with TRBJ2-7; 11 positions match TRBD2. J gave up 1 base and V 1 base, and 9 bases lay outside the gene matches. The CDR3 is made up of 18 amino acids. CDR1 is SGHVS, CDR2 FQNEAQ, per germline. The chain's CDR3 is CASSLERGSSGRSYEQYF. The CDR3 DNA follows: TGTGCCAGCAGCTTAGAGCGCGGGTCTAGCGGGAGGTCCTACGAGCAGTACTTC.

The chain carries TRBV5-1 and TRBJ1-1, with TRBD1 as a possible D gene (6 bases). Trimming took 4 bases from V and 1 from J, leaving 11 bases between them. Germline V lookup: CDR1 SGHRS, CDR2 YFSETQ. The CDR3 sequence is 14 residues long. CDR3 DNA: TGCGCCAGCAGCACTACAGGGTGGAACACTGAAGCTTTCTTT. Its translation is CASSTTGWNTEAFF.

This clonotype was counted many times. The rearrangement links TRBV4-1 to TRBJ1-6; 11 bases are a match to TRBD1. This CDR3 contains 15 residues. The V gene end was trimmed by 3 bases and the J gene end by 6 bases; junction bases not matched to a gene: 1. The germline V gene has CDR1 MGHRA and CDR2 YSYEKL. CDR3 in DNA: TGCGCCAGCAGCCAGGGACAGGGGGGTAATTCACCCCTCCACTTT. It is translated as CASSQGQGGNSPLHF.

In regard to this clonotype: A junction end diverges from the germline sequence, so it may reflect a read error. The chain is built from TRBV7-9 and TRBJ2-7, with a tentative D call TRBD2 (6 bases). The CDR3 runs 14 residues. CDR1 is SEHNR, CDR2 FQNEAQ, per germline (reference sequence). CDR3 in DNA: TGTGTCAGCAGCTTAGATGCGGGACCTCTGGAGCAGTACTTC. Translation gives CVSSLDAGPLEQYF.

This clonotype was recorded many times. CDR3 sequence: CASRADRGAYEQYF. Written as DNA, the CDR3 is TGCGCCAGCAGGGCGGACAGGGGGGCCTACGAGCAGTACTTC. The chain couples TRBV4-1 to TRBJ2-7; 10 bases are shared with TRBD1. Germline-derived CDR1 and CDR2 are MGHRA and YSYEKL. This CDR3 region has 14 residues. The ends lost 6 bases at V and 2 bases at J; junction bases unmatched: 4.

The chain combines TRBV18 with TRBJ1-1; D unresolved. CDR3 length equals 13 residues. Trimming left V 1 base short and J 8 bases short, with 11 bases between. Germline CDR1 and CDR2: KGHSH and LQKENI. This chain's CDR3 is CASSPQTDGEAFF. CDR3 DNA sequence: TGTGCCAGCTCACCACAAACGGACGGCGAAGCTTTCTTT.

The V gene is TRBV30, the J gene TRBJ1-1; D unclear. Trimming took off 2 bases at V and 0 bases at J, with 19 bases between the two ends. Germline CDR1 GTSNPN, CDR2 SVGIG (reference sequence). This CDR3 region has 17 residues. CDR3 in amino acids: CAWSPSRVAGMNTEAFF. CDR3 bases: TGTGCCTGGAGTCCCTCTCGGGTTGCTGGTATGAACACTGAAGCTTTCTTT.

The chain employs TRBV15 and TRBJ1-2; D ambiguous. This CDR3 region has 13 residues. With 8 bases removed from V and 4 bases from J, the gap between germline ends came to 14 bases. The V gene's germline CDR1 is LNHNV and CDR2 YYDKDF (reference sequence). CDR3 protein: CATYDMGVYGYTF. CDR3 sequence (DNA): TGTGCCACCTATGACATGGGCGTCTATGGCTACACCTTC.